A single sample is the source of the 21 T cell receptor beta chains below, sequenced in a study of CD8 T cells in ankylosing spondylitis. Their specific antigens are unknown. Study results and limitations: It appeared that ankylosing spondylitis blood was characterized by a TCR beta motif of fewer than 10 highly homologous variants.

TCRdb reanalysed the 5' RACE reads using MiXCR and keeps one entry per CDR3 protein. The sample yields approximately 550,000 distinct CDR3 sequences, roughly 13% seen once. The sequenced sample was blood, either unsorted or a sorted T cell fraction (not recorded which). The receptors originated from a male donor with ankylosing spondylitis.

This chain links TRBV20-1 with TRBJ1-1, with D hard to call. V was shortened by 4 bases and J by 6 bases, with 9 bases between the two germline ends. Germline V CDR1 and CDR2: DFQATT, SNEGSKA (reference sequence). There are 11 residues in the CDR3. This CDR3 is CSATTGSEAFF. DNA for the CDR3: TGCAGTGCTACTACGGGGTCTGAAGCTTTCTTT.

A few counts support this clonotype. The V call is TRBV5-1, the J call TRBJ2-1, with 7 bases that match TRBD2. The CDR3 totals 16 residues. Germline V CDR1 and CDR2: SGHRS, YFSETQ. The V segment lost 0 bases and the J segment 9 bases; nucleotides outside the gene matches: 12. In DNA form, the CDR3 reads TGCGCCAGCAGCTTGGGGACTAGAGACGGGGGTGCTGAGCAGTTCTTC. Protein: CASSLGTRDGGAEQFF.

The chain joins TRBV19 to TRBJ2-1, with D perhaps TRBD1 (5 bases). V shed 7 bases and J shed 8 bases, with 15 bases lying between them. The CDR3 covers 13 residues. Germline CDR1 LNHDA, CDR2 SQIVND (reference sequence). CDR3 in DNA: TGTGCCAGTAAGGTTTCAGGGTTGCATGAGCAGTTCTTC. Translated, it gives CASKVSGLHEQFF.

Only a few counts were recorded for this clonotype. CDR3 sequence: CASSLDRGPLEQYF. CDR3 sequence (DNA): TGCGCCAGCAGCCTTGACAGGGGACCCTTGGAGCAGTACTTC. The genes are TRBV5-1 and TRBJ2-7; TRBD1 agrees at 8 bases. This CDR3 has 14 amino acids. J was trimmed by 7 bases and V by 4 bases; bases with no gene match: 10. Germline V lookup: CDR1 SGHRS, CDR2 YFSETQ.

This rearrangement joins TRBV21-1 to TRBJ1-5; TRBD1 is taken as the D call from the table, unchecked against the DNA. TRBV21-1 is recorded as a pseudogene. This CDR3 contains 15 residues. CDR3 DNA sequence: TGTGCCAGCAGCACAACGGCGGGGGACAATCAGCCCCAGCATTTT. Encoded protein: CASSTTAGDNQPQHF.

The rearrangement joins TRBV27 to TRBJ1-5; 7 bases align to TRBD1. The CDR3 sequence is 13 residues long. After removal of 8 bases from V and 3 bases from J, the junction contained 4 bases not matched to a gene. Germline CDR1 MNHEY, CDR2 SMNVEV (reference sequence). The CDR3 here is CASRQGDNQPQHF. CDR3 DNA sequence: TGTGCCAGCCGACAGGGCGACAATCAGCCCCAGCATTTT.

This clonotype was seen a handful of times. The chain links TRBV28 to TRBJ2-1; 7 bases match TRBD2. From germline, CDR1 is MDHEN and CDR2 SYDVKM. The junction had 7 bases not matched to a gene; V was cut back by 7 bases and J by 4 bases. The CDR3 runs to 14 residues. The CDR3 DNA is TGTGCCAGCATTAGTGCGGGAGATTACAATGAGCAGTTCTTC. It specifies CASISAGDYNEQFF.

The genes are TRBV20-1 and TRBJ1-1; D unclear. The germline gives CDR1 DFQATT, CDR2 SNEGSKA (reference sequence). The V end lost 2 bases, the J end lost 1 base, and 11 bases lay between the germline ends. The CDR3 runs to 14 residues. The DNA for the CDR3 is TGCAGTGCTAGAAAGGGCAACCCGAACACTGAAGCTTTCTTT. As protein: CSARKGNPNTEAFF.

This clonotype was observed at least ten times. The CDR3 coding sequence is TGCGCCAGCAGCTTAGGGAAACCCACAGATACGCAGTATTTT. Translated: CASSLGKPTDTQYF. The gene calls are TRBV5-1 and TRBJ2-3; no definite D call. The CDR3 contains 14 residues. CDR1 and CDR2 from the germline V gene are SGHRS and YFSETQ. Trimming removed 2 bases at V and 2 bases at J, with 9 bases between.

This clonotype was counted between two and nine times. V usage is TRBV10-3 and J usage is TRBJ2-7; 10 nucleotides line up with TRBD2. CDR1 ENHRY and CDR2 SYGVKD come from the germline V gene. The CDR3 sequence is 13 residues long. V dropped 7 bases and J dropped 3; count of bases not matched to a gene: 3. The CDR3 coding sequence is TGTGCCATCACTACTAGCGGGAACTACGAGCAGTACTTC. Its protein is CAITTSGNYEQYF.

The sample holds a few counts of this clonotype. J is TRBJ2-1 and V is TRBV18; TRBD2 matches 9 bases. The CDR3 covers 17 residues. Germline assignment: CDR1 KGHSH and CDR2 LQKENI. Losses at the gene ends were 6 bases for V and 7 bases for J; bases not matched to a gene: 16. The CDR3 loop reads CASSQGTGTSTRNEQFF. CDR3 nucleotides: TGTGCCAGCTCTCAGGGAACCGGGACTAGCACAAGGAATGAGCAGTTCTTC. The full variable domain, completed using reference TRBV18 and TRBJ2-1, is NAGVMQNPRHLVRRRGQEARLRCSPMKGHSHVYWYRQLPEEGLKFMVYLQKENIIDESGMPKERFSAEFPKEGPSILRIQQVVRGDSAAYFCASSQGTGTSTRNEQFFGPGTRLTVL.

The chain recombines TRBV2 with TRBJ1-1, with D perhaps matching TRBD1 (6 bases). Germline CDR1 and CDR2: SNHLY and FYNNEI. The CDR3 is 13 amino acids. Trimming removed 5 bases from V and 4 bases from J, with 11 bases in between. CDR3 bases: TGTGCCAGCAGTCCAGGGGTGAGCACTGAAGCTTTCTTT. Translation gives CASSPGVSTEAFF. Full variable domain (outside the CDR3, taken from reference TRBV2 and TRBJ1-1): EPEVTQTPSHQVTQMGQEVILRCVPISNHLYFYWYRQILGQKVEFLVSFYNNEISEKSEIFDDQFSVERPDGSNFTLKIRSTKLEDSAMYFCASSPGVSTEAFFGQGTRLTVV.

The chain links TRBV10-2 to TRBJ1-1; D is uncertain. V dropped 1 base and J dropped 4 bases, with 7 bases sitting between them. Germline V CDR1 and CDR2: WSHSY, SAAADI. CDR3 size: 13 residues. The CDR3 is CASSELGITEAFF. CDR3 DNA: TGCGCCAGCAGTGAGTTGGGTATCACTGAAGCTTTCTTT.

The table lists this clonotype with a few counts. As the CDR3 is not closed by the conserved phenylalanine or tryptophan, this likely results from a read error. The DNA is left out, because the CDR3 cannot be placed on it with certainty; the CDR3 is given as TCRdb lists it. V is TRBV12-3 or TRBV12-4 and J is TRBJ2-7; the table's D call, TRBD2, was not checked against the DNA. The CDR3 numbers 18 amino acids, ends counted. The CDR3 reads CASRIALFWVNSVGQVHG.

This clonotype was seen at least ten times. CDR3 in amino acids: CASSWGRVSSTDTQYF. The DNA of the CDR3 is TGTGCCAGCAGCTGGGGGCGTGTATCTAGCACAGATACGCAGTATTTT. The V and J genes are TRBV7-9 and TRBJ2-3; TRBD1 is a possible D gene (6 bases). The V end lost 4 bases, the J end lost 0 bases, and 14 bases lay between the germline ends. The CDR3 consists of 16 residues. The germline gives CDR1 SEHNR, CDR2 FQNEAQ (reference sequence). Variable domain in full (rest from reference TRBV7-9 and TRBJ2-3): DTGVSQNPRHKITKRGQNVTFRCDPISEHNRLYWYRQTLGQGPEFLTYFQNEAQLEKSRLLSDRFSAERPKGSFSTLEIQRTEQGDSAMYLCASSWGRVSSTDTQYFGPGTRLTVL.

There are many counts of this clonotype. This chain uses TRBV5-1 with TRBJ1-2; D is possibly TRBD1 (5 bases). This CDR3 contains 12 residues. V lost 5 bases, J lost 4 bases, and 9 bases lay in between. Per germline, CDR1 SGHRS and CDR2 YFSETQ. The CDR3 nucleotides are TGCGCCAGCAGTTCTGACAGCTATGGCTACACCTTC. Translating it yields CASSSDSYGYTF. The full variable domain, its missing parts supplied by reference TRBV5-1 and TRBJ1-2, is KAGVTQTPRYLIKTRGQQVTLSCSPISGHRSVSWYQQTPGQGLQFLFEYFSETQRNKGNFPGRFSGRQFSNSRSEMNVSTLELGDSALYLCASSSDSYGYTFGSGTRLTVV.

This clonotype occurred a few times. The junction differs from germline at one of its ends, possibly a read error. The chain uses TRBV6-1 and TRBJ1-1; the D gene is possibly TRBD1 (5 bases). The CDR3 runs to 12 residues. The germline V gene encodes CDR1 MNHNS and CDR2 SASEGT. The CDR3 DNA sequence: TGTGCCAGCAGTCGACAGAGCACTGAAGCTTCCTTT. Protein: CASSRQSTEASF.

For the CDR3, the DNA is TGTGCCAGCAGCACGCTAGTATCTGGAAACACCATATATTTT. Translating it yields CASSTLVSGNTIYF. This rearrangement joins TRBV11-2 to TRBJ1-3, with no clear D. Deletions cut 5 bases from V and 1 base from J, with 9 bases between. The germline gives CDR1 SGHAT, CDR2 FQNNGV. The CDR3 loop spans 14 amino acids.

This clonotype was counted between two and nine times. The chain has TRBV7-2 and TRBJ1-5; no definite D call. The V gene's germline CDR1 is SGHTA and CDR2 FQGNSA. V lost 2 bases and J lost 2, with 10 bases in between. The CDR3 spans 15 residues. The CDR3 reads CASSLTSGGNQPQHF. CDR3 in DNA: TGTGCCAGCAGCTTAACATCCGGCGGCAATCAGCCCCAGCATTTT.

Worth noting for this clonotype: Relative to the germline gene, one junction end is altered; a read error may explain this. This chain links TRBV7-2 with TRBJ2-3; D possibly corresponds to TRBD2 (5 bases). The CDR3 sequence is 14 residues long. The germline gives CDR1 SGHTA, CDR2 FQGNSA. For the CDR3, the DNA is TGTGCCAGCAGGCTAGAGAGCGGAACGGATACGCGGTATTTT. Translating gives CASRLESGTDTRYF.

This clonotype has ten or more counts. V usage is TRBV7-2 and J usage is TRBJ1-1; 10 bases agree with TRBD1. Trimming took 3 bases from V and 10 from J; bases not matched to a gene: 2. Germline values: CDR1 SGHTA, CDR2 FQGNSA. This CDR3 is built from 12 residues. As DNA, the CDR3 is TGTGCCAGCAGCTTTTGGACAGGGGGAGCTTTCTTT. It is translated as CASSFWTGGAFF.